This TCR beta chain was recovered during a study of brain T cells in children with intractable seizures. Study observations and caveats: Clones missing pre-surgery may reflect undersampling of that blood sample. Viral specificity was inferred only from CDR3 similarity; HCMV serostatus was unknown.

To note about this clone: Its antigen is unknown.

This CDR3 region has 12 residues. Trimming shortened V by 6 bases and J by 2 bases, and 8 bases separated the two germline ends. Germline V lookup: CDR1 MNHEY, CDR2 SVGAGI. Measured with immunoSEQ multiplex PCR; TCRdb has only the in-frame clones, and not every one. The data show tens of thousands of clones, roughly 91% seen once. Sequenced material: peripheral blood, taken at surgery. The rearrangement links TRBV6-5 to TRBJ2-7, with D unclear. This TCR derives from a boy under three years old with tuberous sclerosis and intractable seizures. Here the CDR3 reads CASRFITYEQYF. CDR3 in DNA: TGTGCCAGCAGATTTATTACCTACGAGCAGTACTTC.